This T cell receptor beta chain was sequenced for a study of blood T cells in healthy people across ages. This clonotype was seen repeatedly, ten times or more. Alongside a J-beta primer mix, a sample-barcoded 5' primer served in a second PCR lasting about 7 to 11 cycles. TCRdb passed the 5' RACE reads through MiXCR, listing each CDR3 protein once. The sample has around 280,000 distinct CDR3 sequences, roughly 27% seen once. Specimen: blood. The receptor was isolated from a woman aged 70-85 years in good health.

CDR3: CASRRGYSYTGELFF. For the CDR3, the DNA is TGTGCCAGCAGGCGTGGGTATTCCTACACCGGGGAGCTGTTTTTT. V usage is TRBV6-2 or TRBV6-3 and J usage is TRBJ2-2; D gene uncertain. CDR1 and CDR2 (germline): MNHEY, SVGEGT. The CDR3 contains 15 residues. V lost 6 bases to trimming and J lost 3 bases, with 14 bases between them.